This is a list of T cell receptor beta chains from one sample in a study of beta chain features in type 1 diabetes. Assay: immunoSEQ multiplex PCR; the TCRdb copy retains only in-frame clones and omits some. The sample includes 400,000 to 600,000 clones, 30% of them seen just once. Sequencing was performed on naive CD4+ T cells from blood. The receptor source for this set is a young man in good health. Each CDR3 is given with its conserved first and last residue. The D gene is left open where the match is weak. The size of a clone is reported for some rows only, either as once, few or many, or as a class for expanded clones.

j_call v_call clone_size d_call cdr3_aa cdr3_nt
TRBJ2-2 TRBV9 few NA CASSVVPAEIGTGELFF TGTGCCAGCAGCGTCGTTCCTGCCGAGATTGGGACCGGGGAGCTGTTTTTT
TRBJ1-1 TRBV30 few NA CAWKNREAFF TGTGCCTGGAAAAACAGGGAAGCTTTCTTT
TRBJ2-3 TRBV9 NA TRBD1 CASNLDRETDTQYF TGTGCCAGCAACTTGGACAGGGAGACAGATACGCAGTATTTT
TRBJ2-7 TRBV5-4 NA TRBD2 CASSLGLAGSYEQYF TGTGCCAGCAGCTTGGGCCTAGCGGGCTCCTACGAGCAGTACTTC
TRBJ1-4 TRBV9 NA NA CASSVGAANEKLFF TGTGCCAGCAGCGTGGGGGCCGCTAATGAAAAACTGTTTTTT
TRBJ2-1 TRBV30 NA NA CAWSVNEQFF TGTGCCTGGAGTGTCAATGAGCAGTTCTTC
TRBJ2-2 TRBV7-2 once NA CASSLGWRTNTGELFF TGTGCCAGCAGCTTAGGATGGAGGACGAACACCGGGGAGCTGTTTTTT
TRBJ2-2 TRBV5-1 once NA CASSGENTGELFF TGCGCCAGCAGTGGGGAAAACACCGGGGAGCTGTTTTTT
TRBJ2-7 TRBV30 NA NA CAWSGRAYEQYF TGTGCCTGGAGCGGCAGGGCCTACGAGCAGTACTTC
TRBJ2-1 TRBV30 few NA CARTAASASYNEQFF TGTGCCCGAACGGCGGCTAGCGCCTCCTACAATGAGCAGTTCTTC
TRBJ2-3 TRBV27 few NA CASSLEGQYTDTQYF TGTGCCAGCAGTTTGGAAGGGCAGTACACAGATACGCAGTATTTT
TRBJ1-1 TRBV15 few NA CATSSRERGNTEAFF TGTGCCACCAGCAGTCGGGAGCGGGGTAACACTGAAGCTTTCTTT
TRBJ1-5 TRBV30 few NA CAWSATTLYQPQHF TGTGCCTGGAGTGCCACGACGTTATACCAGCCCCAGCATTTT
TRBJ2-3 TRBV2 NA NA CASSLGTGTDTQYF TGTGCCAGCAGTCTGGGGACGGGTACAGATACGCAGTATTTT
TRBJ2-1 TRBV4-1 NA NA CASSQDRQGPNEQFF TGCGCCAGCAGCCAAGATCGGCAGGGGCCCAATGAGCAGTTCTTC
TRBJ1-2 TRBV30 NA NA CAWSESFAYGYTF TGTGCCTGGAGTGAGTCTTTTGCGTATGGCTACACCTTC
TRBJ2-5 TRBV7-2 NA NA CASSLKRGHPTQYF TGTGCCAGCAGCTTAAAGCGTGGACACCCAACCCAGTACTTC
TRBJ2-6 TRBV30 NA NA CAWGDLWANVLTF TGTGCCTGGGGGGACCTCTGGGCCAACGTCCTGACTTTC
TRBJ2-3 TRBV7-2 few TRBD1 CASSTAGTGGAADTQYF TGTGCCAGCAGCACCGCCGGGACAGGGGGCGCGGCAGATACGCAGTATTTT
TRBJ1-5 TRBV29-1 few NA CSVRIDSSNQPQHF TGCAGCGTTCGGATTGACAGTAGCAATCAGCCCCAGCATTTT
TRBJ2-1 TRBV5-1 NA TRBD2 CASSLGLARYNEQFF TGCGCCAGCAGCTTGGGACTAGCGCGTTACAATGAGCAGTTCTTC
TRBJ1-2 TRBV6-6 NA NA CASSPSFEGYTF TGTGCCAGCAGCCCTTCCTTTGAAGGCTACACCTTC
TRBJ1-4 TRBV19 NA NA CASSMTVDTGLFF TGTGCCAGTAGTATGACGGTGGACACGGGGCTGTTTTTT
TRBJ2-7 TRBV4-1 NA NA CASSQDAEFAEPYEQYF TGCGCCAGCAGCCAAGATGCGGAGTTTGCCGAACCCTACGAGCAGTACTTC
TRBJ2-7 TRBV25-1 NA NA CASSVRGREDEQYF TGTGCCAGCAGTGTAAGGGGCAGGGAAGACGAGCAGTACTTC
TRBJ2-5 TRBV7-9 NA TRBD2 CASSFAPWASGETQYF TGTGCCAGCAGCTTCGCCCCTTGGGCTAGCGGAGAGACCCAGTACTTC
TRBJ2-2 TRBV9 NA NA CASSARGSNTGELFF TGTGCCAGCAGCGCTCGCGGATCGAACACCGGGGAGCTGTTTTTT
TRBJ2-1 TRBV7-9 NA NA CASSLVLTTLVGHEQFF TGTGCCAGCAGCTTAGTCTTAACCACCCTTGTTGGTCATGAGCAGTTCTTC
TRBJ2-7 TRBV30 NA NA CAWVKGYEQYF TGTGCCTGGGTGAAGGGGTACGAGCAGTACTTC
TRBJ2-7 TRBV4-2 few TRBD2 CASSQDTAGGPYEQYF TGTGCCAGCAGCCAAGATACTGCGGGAGGACCCTACGAGCAGTACTTC
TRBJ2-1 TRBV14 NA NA CASRQAGEGIYNEQFF TGTGCCAGCAGGCAAGCCGGAGAGGGTATTTACAATGAGCAGTTCTTC
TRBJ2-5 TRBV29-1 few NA CSVIRGAQQETQYF TGCAGCGTAATTAGGGGGGCCCAACAAGAGACCCAGTACTTC
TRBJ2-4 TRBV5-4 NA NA CASSLGVAKNIQYF TGTGCCAGCAGCTTGGGCGTAGCCAAAAACATTCAGTACTTC
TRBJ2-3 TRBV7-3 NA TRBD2 CASSPGGGRAPDTQYF TGTGCCAGCAGCCCCGGGGGCGGGAGGGCGCCAGATACGCAGTATTTT
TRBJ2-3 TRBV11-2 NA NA CASSPQGGENTQYF TGTGCCAGCAGCCCGCAGGGGGGGGAAAATACGCAGTATTTT
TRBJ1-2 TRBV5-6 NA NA CASSLITYGYTF TGTGCCAGCAGCTTGATCACCTATGGCTACACCTTC
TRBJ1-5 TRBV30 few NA CAWSPQGLRNQPQHF TGTGCCTGGAGCCCCCAGGGACTAAGGAATCAGCCCCAGCATTTT
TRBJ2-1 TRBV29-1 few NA CSVDRYNEQFF TGCAGCGTTGACAGGTACAATGAGCAGTTCTTC
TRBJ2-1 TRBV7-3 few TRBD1 CASSRYRGAVNEQFF TGTGCCAGCAGCAGATACAGGGGCGCAGTCAATGAGCAGTTCTTC
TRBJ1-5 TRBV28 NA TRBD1 CASIWGSDRGNQPQHF TGTGCCAGCATCTGGGGCTCGGACAGGGGCAATCAGCCCCAGCATTTT
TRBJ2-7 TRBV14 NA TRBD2 CASSREAGAYEQYF TGTGCCAGCAGCCGAGAAGCGGGAGCCTACGAGCAGTACTTC
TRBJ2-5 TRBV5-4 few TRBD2 CASSLVGRALQETQYF TGTGCCAGCAGCTTGGTCGGGAGGGCCCTCCAAGAGACCCAGTACTTC
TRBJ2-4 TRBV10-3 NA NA CAISEVAKNIQYF TGTGCCATCAGTGAGGTAGCCAAAAACATTCAGTACTTC
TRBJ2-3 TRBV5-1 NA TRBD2 CASSSGTSGTPSTDTQYF TGCGCCAGCAGCTCCGGGACTAGCGGGACCCCCAGCACAGATACGCAGTATTTT
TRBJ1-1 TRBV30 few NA CAWSVGWNTEAFF TGTGCCTGGAGTGTAGGATGGAACACTGAAGCTTTCTTT
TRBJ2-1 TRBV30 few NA CAWKGYNSYNEQFF TGTGCCTGGAAGGGCTACAACTCCTACAATGAGCAGTTCTTC
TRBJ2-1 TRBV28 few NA CALNRAPLRNEQFF TGTGCCCTAAACCGGGCCCCGCTCCGCAATGAGCAGTTCTTC
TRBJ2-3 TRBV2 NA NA CASSRNGDTQYF TGTGCCAGCAGTAGGAACGGAGATACGCAGTATTTT
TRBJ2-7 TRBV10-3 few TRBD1 CAISAGTGSHEQYF TGTGCCATCAGTGCCGGGACAGGGTCCCACGAGCAGTACTTC
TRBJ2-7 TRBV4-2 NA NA CASSQEPLGAEQYF TGTGCCAGCAGCCAAGAGCCCCTTGGAGCCGAGCAGTACTTC
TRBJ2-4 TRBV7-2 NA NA CASSLRIAFAKNIQYF TGTGCCAGCAGCTTACGCATCGCCTTTGCCAAAAACATTCAGTACTTC
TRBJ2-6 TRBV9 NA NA CASSRQSYLGANVLTF TGTGCCAGCAGCCGACAGAGCTACTTGGGGGCCAACGTCCTGACTTTC
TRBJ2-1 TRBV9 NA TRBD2 CASSVSGGSYNEQFF TGTGCCAGCAGCGTTAGCGGGGGGAGCTACAATGAGCAGTTCTTC
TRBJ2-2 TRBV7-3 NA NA CASSAFSNTGELFF TGTGCCAGCAGCGCCTTTTCTAACACCGGGGAGCTGTTTTTT
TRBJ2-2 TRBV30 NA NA CAWSVVRAAGELFF TGTGCCTGGAGTGTCGTCAGGGCAGCCGGGGAGCTGTTTTTT
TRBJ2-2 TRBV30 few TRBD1 CAWSKRLGQGNGELFF TGTGCCTGGAGTAAACGCCTGGGACAGGGCAACGGGGAGCTGTTTTTT
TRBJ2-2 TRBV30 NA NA CAWRTPNTGELFF TGTGCCTGGAGGACACCGAACACCGGGGAGCTGTTTTTT
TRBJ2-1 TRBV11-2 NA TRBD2 CASSFSGSPGGEQFF TGTGCCAGCAGCTTTAGCGGGAGCCCCGGTGGTGAGCAGTTCTTC